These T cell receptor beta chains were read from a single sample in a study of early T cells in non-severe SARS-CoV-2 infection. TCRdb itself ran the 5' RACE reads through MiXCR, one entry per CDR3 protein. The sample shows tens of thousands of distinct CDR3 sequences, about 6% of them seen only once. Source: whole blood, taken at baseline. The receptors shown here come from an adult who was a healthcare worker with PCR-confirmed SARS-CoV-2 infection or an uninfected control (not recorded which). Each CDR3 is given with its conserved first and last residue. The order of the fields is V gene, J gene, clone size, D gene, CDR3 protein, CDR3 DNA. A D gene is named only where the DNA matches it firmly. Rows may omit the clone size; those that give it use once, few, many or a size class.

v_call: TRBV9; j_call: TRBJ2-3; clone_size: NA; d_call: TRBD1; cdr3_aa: CASSGGDRLTDTQYF; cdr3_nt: TGTGCCAGCAGCGGAGGGGACAGACTTACAGATACGCAGTATTTT
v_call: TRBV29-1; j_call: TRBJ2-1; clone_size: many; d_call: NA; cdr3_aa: CSVAEYNEQFF; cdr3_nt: TGCAGCGTTGCGGAGTACAATGAGCAGTTCTTC
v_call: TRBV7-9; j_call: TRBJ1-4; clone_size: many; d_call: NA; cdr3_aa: CASSLARRTTNEKLFF; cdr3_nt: TGTGCCAGCAGCTTAGCGCGACGAACAACTAATGAAAAACTGTTTTTT
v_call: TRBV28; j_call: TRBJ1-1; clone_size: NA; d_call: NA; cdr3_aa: CASRGSLAEAFF; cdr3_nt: TGTGCCAGCCGGGGGAGTTTGGCTGAAGCTTTCTTT
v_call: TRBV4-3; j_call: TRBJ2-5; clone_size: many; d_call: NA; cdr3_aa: CASSQDRRETQYF; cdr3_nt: TGCGCCAGCAGCCAAGACAGGAGGGAGACCCAGTACTTC
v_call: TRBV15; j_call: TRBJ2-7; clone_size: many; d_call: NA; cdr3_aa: CATSRDAYEQYF; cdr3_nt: TGTGCCACCAGCAGAGATGCCTACGAGCAGTACTTC
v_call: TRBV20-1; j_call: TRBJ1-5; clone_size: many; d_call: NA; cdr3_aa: CSARDFRVGANQPQHF; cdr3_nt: TGCAGTGCTAGAGATTTCAGGGTAGGCGCCAATCAGCCCCAGCATTTT
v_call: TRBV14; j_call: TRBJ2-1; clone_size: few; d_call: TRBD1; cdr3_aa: CASSRTGGTYNEQFF; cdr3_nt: TGTGCCAGCAGCCGGACAGGGGGCACCTACAATGAGCAGTTCTTC
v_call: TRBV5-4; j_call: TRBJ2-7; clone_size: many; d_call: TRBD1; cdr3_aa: CASNRDGTASSYEQYF; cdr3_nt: TGTGCCAGCAACCGCGACGGGACAGCGAGCTCCTACGAGCAGTACTTC
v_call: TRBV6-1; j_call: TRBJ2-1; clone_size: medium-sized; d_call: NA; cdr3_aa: CASRSDREGYNEQFF; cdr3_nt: TGTGCCAGCAGAAGTGACAGGGAGGGGTACAATGAGCAGTTCTTC
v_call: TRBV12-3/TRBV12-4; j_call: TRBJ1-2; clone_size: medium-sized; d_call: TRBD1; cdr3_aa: CASSQDRGKSGYTF; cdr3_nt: TGTGCCAGCAGTCAAGACAGGGGGAAGAGTGGCTACACCTTC
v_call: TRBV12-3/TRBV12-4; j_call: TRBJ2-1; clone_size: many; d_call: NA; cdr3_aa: CASRPAGGWNEQFF; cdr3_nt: TGTGCCAGCAGGCCAGCCGGGGGTTGGAATGAGCAGTTCTTC
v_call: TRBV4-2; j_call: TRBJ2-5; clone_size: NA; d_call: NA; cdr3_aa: CASSQDRSSQETQYF; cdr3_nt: TGTGCCAGCAGCCAAGATCGAAGTAGTCAAGAGACCCAGTACTTC
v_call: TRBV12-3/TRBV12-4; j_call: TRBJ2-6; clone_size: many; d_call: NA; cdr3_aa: CASSVGASGANVLTF; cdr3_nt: TGTGCCAGCAGCGTAGGGGCCTCTGGGGCCAACGTCCTGACTTTC
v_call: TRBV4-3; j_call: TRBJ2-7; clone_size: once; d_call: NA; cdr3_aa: CASSQEAGSSYEQYF; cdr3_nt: TGCGCCAGCAGCCAAGAGGCCGGAAGCTCCTACGAGCAGTACTTC
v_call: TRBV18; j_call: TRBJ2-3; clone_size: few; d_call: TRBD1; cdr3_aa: CASSPPGTGSTGTDTQYF; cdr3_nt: TGTGCCAGCTCACCACCTGGGACAGGGTCAACTGGTACAGATACGCAGTATTTT
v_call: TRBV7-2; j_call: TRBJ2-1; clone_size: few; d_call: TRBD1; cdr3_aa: CASSSDRDRGGNEQFF; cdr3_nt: TGTGCCAGCAGCTCAGACCGGGACAGGGGGGGGAATGAGCAGTTCTTC
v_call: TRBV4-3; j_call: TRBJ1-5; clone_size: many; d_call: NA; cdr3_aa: CASSQTLYQPQHF; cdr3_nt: TGCGCCAGCAGCCAGACCCTTTATCAGCCCCAGCATTTT
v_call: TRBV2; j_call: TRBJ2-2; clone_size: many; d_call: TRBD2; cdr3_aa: CASSLLAGLNTGELFF; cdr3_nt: TGTGCCAGCAGTCTGCTAGCGGGGTTGAACACCGGGGAGCTGTTTTTT
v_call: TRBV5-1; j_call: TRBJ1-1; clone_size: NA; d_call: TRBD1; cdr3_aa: CASSEMTGGYGEAFF; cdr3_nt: TGCGCCAGCAGCGAAATGACAGGGGGCTATGGTGAAGCTTTCTTT